Presented here are 13 T cell receptor beta chains from one specimen sequenced in a study of tumor-infiltrating lymphocytes in localized non-small cell lung cancer. Libraries were prepared by immunoSEQ multiplex PCR; TCRdb keeps only in-frame clonotypes and omits some of them. The profile shows some 10,000 clones, 84% of them singletons. The material sequenced was lung tumor tissue. These receptors originate from a human donor with non-small cell lung cancer.

This chain joins TRBV27 and TRBJ2-7; 14 nucleotides align to TRBD2. Germline V lookup: CDR1 MNHEY, CDR2 SMNVEV (reference sequence). The CDR3 runs 13 residues. CDR3 region: CAEGLAGVYEQYF. CDR3 nucleotides: TGTGCAGAGGGACTAGCGGGAGTGTACGAGCAGTACTTC.

This clone was seen only once. The chain links TRBV18 to TRBJ2-5, with 13 positions matching TRBD2. V was clipped by 3 bases and J by 1 base; unmatched bases: 5. This CDR3 contains 17 residues. The germline CDR1 and CDR2 sequences are KGHSH and LQKENI. The CDR3 nucleotides are TGTGCCAGCTCACCCGGACTAGCGGGAGCCTTCCAAGAGACCCAGTACTTC. Protein product: CASSPGLAGAFQETQYF.

The J gene is TRBJ2-3, the V gene TRBV7-2; TRBD2 matches at 7 bases. Trimming at V came to 5 bases and at J to 2 bases, leaving 7 bases not matched to a gene. CDR1 SGHTA and CDR2 FQGNSA come from the germline V gene. The CDR3 is made up of 15 amino acids. CDR3 nucleotide sequence: TGTGCCAGCAGCGCCTGGGACTACGCCACAGATACGCAGTATTTT. It specifies CASSAWDYATDTQYF.

The chain combines TRBV5-1 with TRBJ1-1, with D perhaps TRBD1 (6 bases). V lost 4 bases to trimming and J lost 1 base, with 11 bases between them. Germline assignment: CDR1 SGHRS and CDR2 YFSETQ. The CDR3 runs 14 residues. CDR3 nucleotides: TGCGCCAGCAGCCGAGGGGGGGCGAACACTGAAGCTTTCTTT. Translating gives CASSRGGANTEAFF.

The rearrangement uses TRBV5-4 and TRBJ2-7; possible D gene TRBD1, 5 bases. V was cut by 7 bases and J by 13 bases, with 18 bases left in between. The length of the CDR3 is 11 residues. Germline lookup yields CDR1 SGHNT and CDR2 YYREEE (reference sequence). CDR3 coding DNA: TGTGCCAGCGGGGCAGGCGAGCAATTCTACTTC. Amino acid sequence: CASGAGEQFYF.

J is TRBJ2-1 and V is TRBV5-1; D perhaps matches TRBD1 (6 bases). Per the germline V gene, CDR1 is SGHRS and CDR2 is YFSETQ. This CDR3 comprises 17 residues. V was pared by 2 bases and J by 0 bases, with 15 bases between. The chain's CDR3 is CASSFKEGDISYNEQFF. The DNA of the CDR3 is TGCGCCAGCAGCTTCAAAGAGGGGGACATCTCCTACAATGAGCAGTTCTTC. Full variable domain (rest looked up from reference TRBV5-1 and TRBJ2-1): KAGVTQTPRYLIKTRGQQVTLSCSPISGHRSVSWYQQTPGQGLQFLFEYFSETQRNKGNFPGRFSGRQFSNSRSEMNVSTLELGDSALYLCASSFKEGDISYNEQFFGPGTRLTVL.

V and J are TRBV10-3 and TRBJ2-7; TRBD2 aligns across 9 bases. The length of the CDR3 is 17 residues. Germline CDR1 ENHRY, CDR2 SYGVKD. Trimming removed 6 bases from V and 2 bases from J; junction bases left unmatched: 14. DNA of the CDR3: TGTGCCATCAGCGGGGCAAGCGGGGGGACCTTAACCTACGAGCAGTACTTC. It codes for CAISGASGGTLTYEQYF.

This rearrangement joins TRBV9 to TRBJ2-3; 7 bases fit TRBD2. Germline V gene data show CDR1 as SGDLS and CDR2 as YYNGEE. The CDR3 has 16 residues. The ends lost 4 bases at V and 0 bases at J; junction bases unmatched: 8. In DNA form, the CDR3 reads TGTGCCAGCAGCCTGCTTCCTAGCGGAAGCACAGATACGCAGTATTTT. This sequence encodes CASSLLPSGSTDTQYF.

The chain links TRBV6-5 to TRBJ1-1; TRBD1 agrees at 7 bases. The CDR3 consists of 13 residues. Germline V gene data show CDR1 as MNHEY and CDR2 as SVGAGI. The junction had 5 bases not matched to a gene; V was cut back by 8 bases and J by 2 bases. In DNA form, the CDR3 reads TGTGCCAGCTGGACAGGATCTAACACTGAAGCTTTCTTT. Encoded protein: CASWTGSNTEAFF.

This clone was recorded once. The V gene is TRBV7-9, the J gene TRBJ2-1; 8 bases agree with TRBD1. The germline V gene encodes CDR1 SEHNR and CDR2 FQNEAQ (reference sequence). The CDR3 spans 14 residues. V lost 5 bases and J lost 4; bases outside the gene matches: 4. CDR3 region: CASSGTGAYNEQFF. The CDR3 region has the DNA TGTGCCAGCAGCGGGACAGGAGCTTACAATGAGCAGTTCTTC.

This rearrangement joins TRBV19 to TRBJ2-1; no firm D call. The CDR3 extends over 15 amino acids. Germline V gives CDR1 LNHDA, CDR2 SQIVND (reference sequence). The V end was cut by 1 base, the J end by 3 bases, with 10 bases between. The CDR3 reads CASSIGGSYYNEQFF. The CDR3 nucleotides are TGTGCCAGTAGTATAGGGGGATCCTACTACAATGAGCAGTTCTTC.

This chain links TRBV29-1 with TRBJ2-3; D gene ambiguous. V was pared by 1 base and J by 0 bases, with 2 bases between. This CDR3 has 12 residues. Germline values: CDR1 SQVTM, CDR2 ANQGSEA. This chain's CDR3 is CSVEASTDTQYF. The CDR3 nucleotides read TGCAGCGTTGAAGCGAGCACAGATACGCAGTATTTT.

V gene TRBV19 combines with J gene TRBJ2-1, with 9 bases identical to TRBD2. Losses at the gene ends were 6 bases for V and 3 bases for J; bases not matched to a gene: 6. Germline lookup yields CDR1 LNHDA and CDR2 SQIVND (reference sequence). The CDR3 length is 15 residues. For the CDR3, the DNA is TGTGCCAGTAGCAGGACTAGCGCCTACTACAATGAGCAGTTCTTC. This sequence encodes CASSRTSAYYNEQFF.